The source of this T cell receptor beta chain is a study of T cell responses to AZD1222 COVID-19 vaccine. Study as a whole: The analysis combined second doses at about 4 or about 12 weeks. Points from the study as a whole: Variant regions that are unmutated are reportedly the target of nearly half of spike-specific TCRs. Most donors were white British, females outnumbered males, and clonal diversity was possibly underestimated.

The germline V gene encodes CDR1 SGHRS and CDR2 YFSETQ. The CDR3 runs 15 residues. Trimming stripped 2 bases from V and 1 base from J, with 12 bases between. On this clone itself: Its matching antigen is unknown.

The method was immunoSEQ multiplex PCR; TCRdb's version includes in-frame clones alone and lacks a portion of them. The table has approximately 130,000 clones, over 85% seen once. The chain carries TRBV5-1 and TRBJ1-2; unclear D gene. The origin of this receptor is an adult in good health. The sample here was peripheral blood, taken on day 0 of AZD1222 vaccination. The CDR3 spells CASSFGGRDNYGYTF. CDR3 DNA sequence: TGCGCCAGCAGCTTCGGAGGGCGGGATAACTATGGCTACACCTTC.